One and the same sample provided the 3 T cell receptor beta chains below, sequenced in a study of CD8+ T cells in alopecia areata. The treatment: oral pan-JAK inhibitor, 5-10 mg twice daily. RNA extraction and reverse transcription yielded cDNA as sequencing template. Generated by immunoSEQ multiplex PCR, the TCRdb table keeps only in-frame clones and is missing some. Of over 60,000 clones listed, around 45% are singletons. The sample consisted of CD8+ T cells sorted from blood, taken at approximately week 37, from a patient treated with tofacitinib. All receptors derive from a human donor with alopecia areata.

The chain is built from TRBV29-1 and TRBJ2-1; D uncertain. There are 13 residues in the CDR3. The V end was cut by 3 bases, the J end by 1 base, with 7 bases between. Germline V gene data show CDR1 as SQVTM and CDR2 as ANQGSEA. The CDR3 loop is CSVESPSYNEQFF. In nucleotides, the CDR3 is TGCAGCGTTGAGTCTCCTTCCTACAATGAGCAGTTCTTC.

V gene TRBV5-1 combines with J gene TRBJ2-7; 14 bases are shared with TRBD2. The CDR3 runs to 16 residues. The V segment lost 4 bases and the J segment 3 bases; nucleotides outside the gene matches: 6. Germline CDR1 is SGHRS and CDR2 is YFSETQ. The CDR3 coding sequence is TGCGCCAGCAGCCCCGGGACTAGCGGGAGTTACTACGAGCAGTACTTC. It specifies CASSPGTSGSYYEQYF. Full variable domain (outside the CDR3, taken from reference TRBV5-1 and TRBJ2-7): KAGVTQTPRYLIKTRGQQVTLSCSPISGHRSVSWYQQTPGQGLQFLFEYFSETQRNKGNFPGRFSGRQFSNSRSEMNVSTLELGDSALYLCASSPGTSGSYYEQYFGPGTRLTVT.

V is TRBV9 and J is TRBJ2-4; 10 bases map to TRBD2. The V segment lost 1 base and the J segment 6 bases; nucleotides outside the gene matches: 4. Germline V gives CDR1 SGDLS, CDR2 YYNGEE. The CDR3 is made up of 15 amino acids. In DNA form, the CDR3 reads TGTGCCAGCAGCGTAACTAGCGGGGCCGGAAACATTCAGTACTTC. Translating gives CASSVTSGAGNIQYF.